This T cell receptor beta chain was sequenced in a study of T cells in Graves' hyperthyroidism and ophthalmopathy. Study in general: Before treatment of any kind, peripheral blood was taken at initial diagnosis.

Points from the study as a whole: Ophthalmopathy cases were set apart from stable hyperthyroidism by a 13 V-J model.

From germline, CDR1 is MNHEY and CDR2 SVGEGT. The CDR3 totals 14 residues. V was shortened by 5 bases and J by 0 bases, with 10 bases between the two germline ends. On this clonotype itself: Antigen unknown.

Regions amplified from RNA transcripts were the TCR beta CDR3 regions. TCR CDR3 underwent first-round RT-PCR with the HTBI primer set. TCRdb re-derived calls from the multiplex PCR reads in MiXCR, one entry per CDR3 protein. Here the sample spans 250,000 to 300,000 distinct CDR3 sequences, 13% to 15% being singletons. Patients aged 18 to 65 had newly diagnosed hyperthyroidism lasting under 2 months. Lactation, pregnancy, other autoimmune disease or uncontrolled infection excluded patients. The clonotype comes from a woman between 40 and 50 years old with Graves' hyperthyroidism that later progressed to Graves' ophthalmopathy. The specimen sequenced was blood. This chain links TRBV6-2 or TRBV6-3 with TRBJ1-1; D is unclear. This chain's CDR3 is CASSVLSLNTEAFF. The CDR3 region has the DNA TGTGCCAGCAGTGTTCTCTCCTTGAACACTGAAGCTTTCTTT.